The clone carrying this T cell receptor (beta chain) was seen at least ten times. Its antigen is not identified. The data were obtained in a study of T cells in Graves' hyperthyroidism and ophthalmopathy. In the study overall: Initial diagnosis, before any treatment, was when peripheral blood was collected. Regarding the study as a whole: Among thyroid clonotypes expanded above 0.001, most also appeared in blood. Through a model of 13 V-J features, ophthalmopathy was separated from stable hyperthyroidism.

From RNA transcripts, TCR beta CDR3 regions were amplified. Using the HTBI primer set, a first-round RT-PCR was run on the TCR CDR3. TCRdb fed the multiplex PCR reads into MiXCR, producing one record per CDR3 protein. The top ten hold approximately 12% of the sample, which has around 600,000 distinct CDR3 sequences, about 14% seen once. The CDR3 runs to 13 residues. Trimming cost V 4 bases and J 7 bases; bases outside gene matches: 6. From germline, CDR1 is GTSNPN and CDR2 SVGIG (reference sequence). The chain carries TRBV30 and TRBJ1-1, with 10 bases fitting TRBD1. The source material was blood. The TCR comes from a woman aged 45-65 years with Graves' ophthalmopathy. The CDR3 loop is CAWTDRGRSEAFF. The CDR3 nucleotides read TGTGCCTGGACAGACAGGGGGCGAAGTGAAGCTTTCTTT.